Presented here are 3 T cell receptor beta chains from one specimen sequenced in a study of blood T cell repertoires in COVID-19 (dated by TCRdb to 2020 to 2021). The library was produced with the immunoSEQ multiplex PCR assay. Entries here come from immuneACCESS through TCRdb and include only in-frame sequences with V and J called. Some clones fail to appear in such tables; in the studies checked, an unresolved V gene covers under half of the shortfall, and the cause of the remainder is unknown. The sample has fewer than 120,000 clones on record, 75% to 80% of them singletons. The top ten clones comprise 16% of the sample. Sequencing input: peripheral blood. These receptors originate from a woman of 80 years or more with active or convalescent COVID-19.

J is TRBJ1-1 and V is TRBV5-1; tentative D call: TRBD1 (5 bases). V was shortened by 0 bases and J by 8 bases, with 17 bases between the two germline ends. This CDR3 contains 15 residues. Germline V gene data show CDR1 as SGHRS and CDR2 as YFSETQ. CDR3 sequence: CASSLAQAMGGEAFF. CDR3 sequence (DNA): TGCGCCAGCAGCTTGGCCCAGGCCATGGGGGGGGAAGCTTTCTTT.

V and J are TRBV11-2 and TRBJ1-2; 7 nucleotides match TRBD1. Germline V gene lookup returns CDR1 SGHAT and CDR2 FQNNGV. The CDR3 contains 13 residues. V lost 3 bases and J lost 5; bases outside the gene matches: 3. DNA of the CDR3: TGTGCCAGCAGCTTGGGACAGTCTTATGGCTACACCTTC. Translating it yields CASSLGQSYGYTF.

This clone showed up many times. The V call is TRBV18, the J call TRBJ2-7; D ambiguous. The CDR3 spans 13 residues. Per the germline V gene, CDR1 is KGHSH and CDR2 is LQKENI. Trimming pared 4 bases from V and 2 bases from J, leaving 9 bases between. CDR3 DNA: TGTGCCAGCTCACGTGAGGTAACCTACGAGCAGTACTTC. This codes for CASSREVTYEQYF.